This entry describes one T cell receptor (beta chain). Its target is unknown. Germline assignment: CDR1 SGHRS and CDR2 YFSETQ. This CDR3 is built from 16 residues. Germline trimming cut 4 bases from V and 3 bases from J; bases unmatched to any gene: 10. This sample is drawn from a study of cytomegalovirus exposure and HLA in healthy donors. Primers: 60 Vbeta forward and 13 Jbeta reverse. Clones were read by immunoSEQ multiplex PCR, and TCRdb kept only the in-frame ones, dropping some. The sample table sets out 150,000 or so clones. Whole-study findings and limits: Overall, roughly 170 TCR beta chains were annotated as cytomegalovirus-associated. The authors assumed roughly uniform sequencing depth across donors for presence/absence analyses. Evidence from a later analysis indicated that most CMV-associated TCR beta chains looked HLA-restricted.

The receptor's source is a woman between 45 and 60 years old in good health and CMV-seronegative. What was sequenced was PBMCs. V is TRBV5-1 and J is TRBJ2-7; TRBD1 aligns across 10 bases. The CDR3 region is CASSHTARTGGYEQYF. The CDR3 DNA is TGCGCCAGCAGCCACACCGCCCGGACAGGGGGCTACGAGCAGTACTTC.